This T cell receptor beta chain was obtained from a study of blood T cell repertoires in COVID-19. Original analysis: Reference gene primer amplification in the assay estimated nucleated cell counts. Assay: immunoSEQ multiplex PCR; the TCRdb copy retains only in-frame clones and omits some. Clonal size and the V and J genes are those of that table, whereas D and trimming came from the DNA. The sample includes about 270,000 clones, 80% to 90% of them seen just once. Input material: PBMCs or T cells enriched from blood (not recorded which). The origin of this receptor is a young woman with acute COVID-19.

CDR3 DNA: TGTGCCAGCAGCTTGGAGGGCGGGAGCTACAATGAGCAGTTCTTC. Its translation: CASSLEGGSYNEQFF. This chain links TRBV5-4 with TRBJ2-1; 7 nucleotides align to TRBD2. CDR3 length equals 15 residues. Trimming at V came to 0 bases and at J to 3 bases, leaving 3 bases not matched to a gene. Germline CDR1 is SGHNT and CDR2 is YYREEE (reference sequence).